A single sample is the source of the 14 T cell receptor beta chains below, sequenced in a study of monozygotic twins with inflammatory bowel disease. Each CDR3 protein gets one entry in TCRdb, which reprocessed the 5' RACE reads and gives no DNA. This table lists approximately 400,000 distinct CDR3 sequences. Sequenced input: blood. These receptors originate from a human donor with ulcerative colitis or Crohn's disease, or a healthy co-twin of an affected twin (not recorded which).

The chain joins TRBV19 to TRBJ2-1; TCRdb outputs TRBD2, but without DNA this stays unchecked. CDR1 is LNHDA, CDR2 SQIVND, per germline (reference sequence). This CDR3 has 13 amino acids. CDR3 sequence: CASSIGLVAEQFF.

The genes are TRBV7-6 and TRBJ2-5. CDR1 is SGHVS, CDR2 FNYEAQ, per germline. This CDR3 is built from 13 residues. CDR3 residues: CASSLDFAETQYF.

The chain links TRBV7-2 to TRBJ2-5; no DNA is available, so the TRBD2 call from TCRdb remains unchecked. Germline lookup yields CDR1 SGHTA and CDR2 FQGNSA. The CDR3 spans 17 residues. The CDR3 region is CASSLAGISGRAETQYF.

The rearrangement uses TRBV20-1 and TRBJ1-2. The germline V gene has CDR1 DFQATT and CDR2 SNEGSKA (reference sequence). The CDR3 sequence is 15 residues long. CDR3 region: CSAQDGRGRSGGYTF.

The chain is built from TRBV7-2 and TRBJ2-3; checking the TCRdb D call of TRBD1 is not possible without DNA. Germline V gene lookup returns CDR1 SGHTA and CDR2 FQGNSA. The CDR3 has 12 amino acids. The CDR3 is CASSSRGGTQYF.

The chain couples TRBV11-3 to TRBJ2-7; TCRdb picks TRBD2, but there is no DNA to check that call. The CDR3 length is 16 residues. The germline gives CDR1 SGHNT, CDR2 YENEEA. The chain's CDR3 is CASSFSSSGRNPEQYF.

The V and J genes are TRBV9 and TRBJ1-4. Germline V lookup: CDR1 SGDLS, CDR2 YYNGEE. CDR3 length equals 14 residues. CDR3: CASSEDSGGEKLFF.

The chain recombines TRBV11-2 with TRBJ2-1; TCRdb's D call of TRBD1 is untestable without DNA. The CDR3 is 14 amino acids. The germline gives CDR1 SGHAT, CDR2 FQNNGV. This CDR3 reads CASSLGQGNNEQFF.

The CDR3 region is CSALGQGSDAEAFF. V is TRBV20-1 and J is TRBJ1-1; TCRdb proposes TRBD1, but this gene call is untestable without DNA. This CDR3 spans 14 amino acids. Germline values: CDR1 DFQATT, CDR2 SNEGSKA (reference sequence).

The rearrangement uses TRBV20-1 and TRBJ1-1. This CDR3 spans 15 amino acids. Germline CDR1 reads DFQATT; CDR2 reads SNEGSKA (reference sequence). CDR3 amino acids: CSARDLQGVNTEAFF.

The gene calls are TRBV12-3 or TRBV12-4 and TRBJ2-1; TCRdb selects TRBD1, and the lack of DNA leaves this call unchecked. The CDR3 totals 17 residues. The CDR3 protein is CASSSAPLAGAFNEQFF.

The chain is built from TRBV7-2 and TRBJ1-5; absent DNA, TCRdb's TRBD1 call cannot be checked. The CDR3 length is 16 residues. CDR1 is SGHTA, CDR2 FQGNSA, per germline. The CDR3 loop is CASSLWGGRGNQPQHF.

The V and J genes are TRBV10-3 and TRBJ1-5. The CDR3 sequence is 13 residues long. Germline V gene data show CDR1 as ENHRY and CDR2 as SYGVKD. The CDR3 loop is CAISEAGNQPQHF.

V and J are TRBV4-3 and TRBJ2-2. The germline CDR1 and CDR2 sequences are LGHNA and YSLEER. The CDR3 spans 14 residues. CDR3 residues: CASSQATAGGELFF.